This TCR beta chain is from a study of blood T cell repertoires in COVID-19. Overall study context: Samples representing acute and convalescent COVID-19 were sourced from the United States, Italy and Spain. PBMCs, B-cell-depleted T cells, or T cells provided the cDNA or gDNA that made up the material.

Trimming left V 2 bases short and J 1 base short, with 11 bases between. CDR3 size: 15 residues. CDR1 and CDR2 from the germline V gene are SGHAT and FQDESV (reference sequence). This clone showed up just once. In the source study's methods: Counts of nucleated cells, estimated from reference gene primer amplification, were obtained. Clones were sequenced by immunoSEQ multiplex PCR, and TCRdb holds only the in-frame ones, with some missing. Clonal size and the V and J genes are those of that table, whereas D and trimming came from the DNA. The sample includes about 220,000 clones, around 80% of them seen just once.

The rearrangement joins TRBV11-1 to TRBJ1-1; the D is unclear. This TCR derives from a woman aged 55-69 years who had recovered from COVID-19. Sequenced: peripheral blood. CDR3 sequence: CASSLFLEANTEAFF. In DNA form, the CDR3 reads TGTGCCAGCAGCTTATTTCTGGAGGCGAACACTGAAGCTTTCTTT.